The sequence of this TCR beta chain was determined in a study of shared clonotypes between healthy human individuals. Study at large: Three CD4 naive, three CD4 memory, two CD8 naive and one CD8 memory plate were used per donor. General study points: About 5% of naive CD4 clonotypes were common to a few donors.

Details on this clone: The antigen is not known.

The length of the CDR3 is 15 residues. Germline V gives CDR1 SGHNT, CDR2 YENEEA. Deletions cut 1 base from V and 1 base from J, with 8 bases between. Sequencing used immunoSEQ multiplex PCR; TCRdb keeps in-frame clones, though not all of them. The sample has 2,100,000 or so clones; under 97% are singletons. The TCR was taken from a man aged 18 to 30 in good health. Sequenced: naive CD4+ T cells sorted from blood. The subset here: CD45RA+ positively selected. This chain joins TRBV11-3 and TRBJ2-1; perhaps TRBD1 as D (5 bases). CDR3 sequence reads: CASSLGGASYNEQFF. The CDR3 DNA reads TGTGCCAGCAGCTTAGGGGGCGCTTCCTACAATGAGCAGTTCTTC.